What follows is one T cell receptor (beta chain) and its context. These data come from a study of shared T cell receptors in the human thymus. The CDR3 contains 15 residues. The J segment lost 10 bases and the V segment lost 2 bases, leaving 6 bases of the junction unmatched. Per germline, CDR1 MNHNS and CDR2 SASEGT. The data were produced by immunoSEQ multiplex PCR, yet TCRdb's version contains in-frame clones alone and is incomplete. The sample gives some 760,000 clones, 70% to 90% of which show up once; more than 0.01% is in the top ten. These data are also associated with another study on human thymus T cells. That work adds: The donors were infants in Finland with congenital heart defects, otherwise immunologically healthy. Corrective heart surgery yielded the resections from which the thymus tissue came. Thymic as well as blood repertoires seemed to favor certain V and J genes unevenly. Unrelated individuals reportedly shared highly overlapping thymic TCR repertoires.

The chain links TRBV6-1 to TRBJ1-6; the match to TRBD1 covers 9 bases. The source is a girl less than two years old with a congenital heart defect. The sequenced sample was thymocytes. CDR3 region: CASSERDRVWSPLHF. The CDR3 nucleotides read TGTGCCAGCAGTGAAAGGGACAGGGTTTGGTCACCCCTCCACTTT.